Below are 3 T cell receptor beta chains sequenced from a single sample in a study of OX40 agonist ivuxolimab in advanced cancers. Measured with immunoSEQ multiplex PCR; TCRdb has only the in-frame clones, and not every one. The sample holds 35,000 to 45,000 clones; about 87% are singletons and the top ten take 32%. Specimen: CD4+ or CD8+ T cells sorted from blood, collected in a trial of the OX40 agonist ivuxolimab. The receptor set was obtained from an adult with an advanced solid tumor such as melanoma, head and neck, liver or kidney cancer.

The chain couples TRBV25-1 to TRBJ2-5; 7 positions match TRBD2. CDR3 length: 14 residues. Germline V gene sequence: CDR1 MGHDK, CDR2 SYGVNS. V trimming: 1 base; J trimming: 5 bases; junction bases outside the gene matches: 4. The CDR3 region has the DNA TGTGCCAGCAGTGAATTTCGGGAGGATGAGACCCAGTACTTC. Encoded protein: CASSEFREDETQYF.

This clone is judged medium-sized (0.01 to 0.1%). The rearrangement joins TRBV29-1 to TRBJ1-5, with 8 bases aligning to TRBD1. The junction had 0 bases not matched to a gene; V was cut back by 1 base and J by 1 base. This CDR3 is built from 14 residues. Germline V gene lookup returns CDR1 SQVTM and CDR2 ANQGSEA. The CDR3 region has the DNA TGCAGCGTTGAAGCAGGGGGCAGCAATCAGCCCCAGCATTTT. Protein product: CSVEAGGSNQPQHF.

The CDR3 is CASYTTSAGAETQYF. CDR3 bases: TGTGCCAGCTATACCACCTCGGCGGGGGCAGAGACCCAGTACTTC. This rearrangement joins TRBV6-1 to TRBJ2-5; perhaps TRBD2 as D (7 bases). Germline lookup yields CDR1 MNHNS and CDR2 SASEGT. The CDR3 length is 15 residues. Trimming shortened V by 8 bases and J by 4 bases, and 20 bases separated the two germline ends.